The rows below give T cell receptor beta chains drawn from one sample of a study of blood T cell repertoires in COVID-19. Assay: immunoSEQ multiplex PCR; the TCRdb copy retains only in-frame clones and omits some. The data show 150,000 to 200,000 clones, approximately 83% seen once. Sequencing was performed on PBMCs or T cells enriched from blood (not recorded which). The receptors shown here come from a man in his 70s who had been exposed to COVID-19. The CDR3 runs from the conserved cysteine through the conserved F or W. D genes are given only for firm matches.

v_call: TRBV18
d_call: .
j_call: TRBJ2-6
cdr3_aa: CASSDAGGANVLTF

v_call: TRBV4-3
d_call: TRBD1
j_call: TRBJ1-2
cdr3_aa: CASSLNPGTGIYTF

v_call: TRBV6-2/TRBV6-3
d_call: .
j_call: TRBJ1-2
cdr3_aa: CASSTPGGYGYTF

v_call: TRBV23-1
d_call: .
j_call: TRBJ2-5
cdr3_aa: CASNEAAYQETQYF

v_call: TRBV25-1
d_call: .
j_call: TRBJ1-1
cdr3_aa: CASSEGAAYRRPMKAFF

v_call: TRBV5-4
d_call: .
j_call: TRBJ2-1
cdr3_aa: CASSNREQGTDEQFF

v_call: TRBV6-5
d_call: TRBD1
j_call: TRBJ2-7
cdr3_aa: CASSYSGDRPYEQYF

v_call: TRBV19
d_call: TRBD1
j_call: TRBJ1-2
cdr3_aa: CASSPGGQGDGYTF

v_call: TRBV6-5
d_call: TRBD1
j_call: TRBJ1-2
cdr3_aa: CASSSGQALNYGYTF

v_call: TRBV5-1
d_call: .
j_call: TRBJ2-7
cdr3_aa: CASSRRDTYYEQYF

v_call: TRBV7-9
d_call: .
j_call: TRBJ1-2
cdr3_aa: CASGGSGGYTF

v_call: TRBV4-3
d_call: .
j_call: TRBJ1-1
cdr3_aa: CASSQDPGGGRTEAFF

v_call: TRBV12-3/TRBV12-4
d_call: .
j_call: TRBJ2-2
cdr3_aa: CASSGLTGELFF

v_call: TRBV9
d_call: TRBD1
j_call: TRBJ2-7
cdr3_aa: CASSARQGSSYEQYF

v_call: TRBV6-1
d_call: TRBD2
j_call: TRBJ2-4
cdr3_aa: CASSAASGGARNIQYF

v_call: TRBV7-9
d_call: .
j_call: TRBJ1-3
cdr3_aa: CASSLEGSSGNTIYF

v_call: TRBV19
d_call: TRBD1
j_call: TRBJ2-6
cdr3_aa: CASTDGTALGANVLTF

v_call: TRBV28
d_call: TRBD1
j_call: TRBJ1-1
cdr3_aa: CASSLGTGATTEAFF

v_call: TRBV19
d_call: .
j_call: TRBJ2-1
cdr3_aa: CASNSYNEQFF

v_call: TRBV18
d_call: TRBD2
j_call: TRBJ2-3
cdr3_aa: CASSPPKLAGTDTQYF

v_call: TRBV2
d_call: .
j_call: TRBJ1-1
cdr3_aa: CASSSDRRTEAFF

v_call: TRBV11-2
d_call: TRBD1
j_call: TRBJ2-7
cdr3_aa: CASSLNSGQPKQYF

v_call: TRBV24-1
d_call: TRBD1
j_call: TRBJ2-5
cdr3_aa: CATSDPRDRGRETQYF

v_call: TRBV19
d_call: TRBD1
j_call: TRBJ2-4
cdr3_aa: CASSMGQGKNIQYF

v_call: TRBV7-9
d_call: .
j_call: TRBJ1-1
cdr3_aa: CASSFGGNTEAFF

v_call: TRBV4-3
d_call: TRBD2
j_call: TRBJ2-1
cdr3_aa: CASSHLAGTYNEQFF

v_call: TRBV21-1
d_call: .
j_call: TRBJ2-1
cdr3_aa: CASSKSDLSSSYNEQFF

v_call: TRBV2
d_call: TRBD2
j_call: TRBJ2-3
cdr3_aa: CGSGREEDTQYF

v_call: TRBV5-8
d_call: .
j_call: TRBJ2-7
cdr3_aa: CASSTTGYEQYF

v_call: TRBV19
d_call: TRBD1
j_call: TRBJ1-5
cdr3_aa: CASSIGTGSVQPQHF

v_call: TRBV4-1
d_call: .
j_call: TRBJ2-5
cdr3_aa: CASSQDGAGTQYF

v_call: TRBV23-1
d_call: TRBD2
j_call: TRBJ2-7
cdr3_aa: CASPTPGGASDEQYF

v_call: TRBV10-3
d_call: .
j_call: TRBJ1-1
cdr3_aa: CAISAESNTEAFF

v_call: TRBV7-2
d_call: .
j_call: TRBJ2-7
cdr3_aa: CASSYRESSYEQYF

v_call: TRBV3-1/TRBV3-2
d_call: .
j_call: TRBJ1-3
cdr3_aa: CASTLTAFSGNTIYF

v_call: TRBV24-1
d_call: .
j_call: TRBJ2-5
cdr3_aa: CATSDAGDGETQYF

v_call: TRBV4-3
d_call: TRBD1
j_call: TRBJ1-3
cdr3_aa: CASSRGVDRGRFGNTIYF

v_call: TRBV19
d_call: .
j_call: TRBJ2-7
cdr3_aa: CASSSNHRDSYEQYF

v_call: TRBV7-9
d_call: .
j_call: TRBJ2-7
cdr3_aa: CASSLESLAREQYF

v_call: TRBV5-4
d_call: TRBD1
j_call: TRBJ1-2
cdr3_aa: CASSLGPGQGNYGYTF

v_call: TRBV28
d_call: .
j_call: TRBJ1-4
cdr3_aa: CASSLLRGAQTNEKLFF

v_call: TRBV4-1
d_call: TRBD2
j_call: TRBJ2-5
cdr3_aa: CASSQEASGRSVRQETQYF

v_call: TRBV27
d_call: .
j_call: TRBJ1-2
cdr3_aa: CASSLQAGGGYTF

v_call: TRBV11-2
d_call: .
j_call: TRBJ2-1
cdr3_aa: CASSLSPEAYNEQFF

v_call: TRBV7-2
d_call: .
j_call: TRBJ1-2
cdr3_aa: CASSLVSRDNYGYTF

v_call: TRBV28
d_call: TRBD2
j_call: TRBJ2-7
cdr3_aa: CASSLRRGASYEQYF

v_call: TRBV5-1
d_call: TRBD1
j_call: TRBJ2-7
cdr3_aa: CASSPQPGTGSYEQYF

v_call: TRBV14
d_call: .
j_call: TRBJ2-7
cdr3_aa: CASSQEQGQIF

v_call: TRBV19
d_call: TRBD2
j_call: TRBJ2-1
cdr3_aa: CASRGASGSWRLFF

v_call: TRBV12-3/TRBV12-4
d_call: .
j_call: TRBJ1-5
cdr3_aa: CASTGGLQPQHF

v_call: TRBV7-2
d_call: TRBD2
j_call: TRBJ2-7
cdr3_aa: CASSLGLAAYEQYF

v_call: TRBV21-1
d_call: .
j_call: TRBJ1-3
cdr3_aa: CASSMVSDTGNTIYF